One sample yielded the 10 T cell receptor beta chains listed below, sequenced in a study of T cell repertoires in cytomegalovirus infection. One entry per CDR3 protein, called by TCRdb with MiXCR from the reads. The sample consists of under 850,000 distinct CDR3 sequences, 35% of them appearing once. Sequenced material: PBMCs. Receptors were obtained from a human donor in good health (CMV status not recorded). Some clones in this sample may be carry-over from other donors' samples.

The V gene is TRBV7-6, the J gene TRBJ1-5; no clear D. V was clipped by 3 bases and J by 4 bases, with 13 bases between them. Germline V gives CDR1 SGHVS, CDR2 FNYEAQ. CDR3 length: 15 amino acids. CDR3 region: CASSFGRDLNQPQHF. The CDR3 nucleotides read TGTGCCAGCAGCTTCGGGAGAGATCTAAATCAGCCCCAGCATTTT.

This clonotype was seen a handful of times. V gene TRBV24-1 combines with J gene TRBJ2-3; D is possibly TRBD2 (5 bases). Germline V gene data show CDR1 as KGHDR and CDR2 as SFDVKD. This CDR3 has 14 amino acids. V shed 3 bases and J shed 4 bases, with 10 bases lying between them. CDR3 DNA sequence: TGTGCCACCAGTGATCGGATCGGGGCAGATACGCAGTATTTT. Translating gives CATSDRIGADTQYF.

The CDR3 DNA is TGTGCCAGCAGCTTGGCCCCTAGCGGGAGCTACGAGCAGTACTTC. It codes for CASSLAPSGSYEQYF. The rearrangement links TRBV5-5 to TRBJ2-7; 10 bases agree with TRBD2. V was pared by 0 bases and J by 3 bases, with 3 bases of the junction left unmatched. Germline V gene sequence: CDR1 SGHKS, CDR2 YYEKEE (reference sequence). CDR3 size: 15 residues.

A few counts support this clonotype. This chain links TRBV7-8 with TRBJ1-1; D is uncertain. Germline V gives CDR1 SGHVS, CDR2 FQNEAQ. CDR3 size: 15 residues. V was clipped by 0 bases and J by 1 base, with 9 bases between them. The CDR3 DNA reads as TGTGCCAGCAGCTTAGCTGGCAGGACGAACACTGAAGCTTTCTTT. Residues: CASSLAGRTNTEAFF.

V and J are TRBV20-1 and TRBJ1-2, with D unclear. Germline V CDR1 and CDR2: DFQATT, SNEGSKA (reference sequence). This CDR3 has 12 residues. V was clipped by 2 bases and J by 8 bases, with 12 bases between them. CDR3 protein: CSARPGGIGYTF. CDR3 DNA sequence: TGCAGTGCTAGACCGGGAGGGATCGGCTACACCTTC.

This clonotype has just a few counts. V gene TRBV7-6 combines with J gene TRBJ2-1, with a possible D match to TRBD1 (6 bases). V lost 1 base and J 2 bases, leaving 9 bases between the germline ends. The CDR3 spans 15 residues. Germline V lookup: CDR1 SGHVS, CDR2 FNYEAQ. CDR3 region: CASSLGTETYNEQFF. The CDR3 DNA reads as TGTGCCAGCAGCTTAGGGACAGAGACCTACAATGAGCAGTTCTTC.

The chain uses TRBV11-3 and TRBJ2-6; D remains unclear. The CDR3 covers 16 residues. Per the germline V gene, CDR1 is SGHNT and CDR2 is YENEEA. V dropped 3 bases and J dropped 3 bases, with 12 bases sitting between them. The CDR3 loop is CASSLGSNCGANVLTF. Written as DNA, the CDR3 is TGTGCCAGCAGCTTGGGCTCTAACTGTGGGGCCAACGTCCTGACTTTC.

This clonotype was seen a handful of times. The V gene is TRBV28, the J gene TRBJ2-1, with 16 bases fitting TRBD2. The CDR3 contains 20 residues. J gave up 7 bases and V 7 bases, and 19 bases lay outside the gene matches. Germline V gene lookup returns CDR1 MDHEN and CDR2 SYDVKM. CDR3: CASTMTPGLAGGTYGNEQFF. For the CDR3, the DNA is TGTGCCAGCACCATGACCCCGGGACTAGCGGGAGGGACATACGGGAATGAGCAGTTCTTC.

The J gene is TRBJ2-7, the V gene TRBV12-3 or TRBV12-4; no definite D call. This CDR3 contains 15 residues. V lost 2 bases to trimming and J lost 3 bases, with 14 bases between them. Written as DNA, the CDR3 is TGTGCCAGCAGTTTACTTGCTTTCCCCCTCTACGAGCAGTACTTC. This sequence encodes CASSLLAFPLYEQYF.

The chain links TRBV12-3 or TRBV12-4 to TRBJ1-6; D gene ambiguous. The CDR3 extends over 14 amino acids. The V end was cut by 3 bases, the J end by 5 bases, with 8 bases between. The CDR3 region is CASSLNGNNSPLHF. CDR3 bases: TGTGCCAGCAGTTTGAACGGAAATAATTCACCCCTCCACTTT.